This is a list of T cell receptor beta chains from one sample in a study of T cell responses to AZD1222 COVID-19 vaccine. Here immunoSEQ multiplex PCR was the method, and the copy in TCRdb shows in-frame clones only, minus some. The sample consists of about 140,000 clones, around 94% of them appearing once. The sequencing here drew on peripheral blood, taken after recovery from COVID-19. The receptors here all came from an adult who had recovered from COVID-19. Both conserved end residues are part of each CDR3. The D gene is left open where the match is weak. Clone sizes are given selectively: once, few, many, or a class where the clone is expanded.

>TRBD1|once|TRBV10-3|TRBJ1-1|17
TGTGCCACCGGACTGGACAGGGGGATTTTGGGGAACACTGAAGCTTTCTTT
CATGLDRGILGNTEAFF
>-|-|TRBV28|TRBJ1-6|14
TGTGCCAGCAGTTTGATGGGGGTGGCTTCACCCCTCCACTTT
CASSLMGVASPLHF
>-|-|TRBV18|TRBJ2-2|19
TGTGCCAGCTCACTAAAGTCCCTCTTCGACAGGCCAAACACCGGGGAGCTGTTTTTT
CASSLKSLFDRPNTGELFF
>-|-|TRBV15|TRBJ1-1|14
TGTGCCACCAGCAGAGATATGTCAGGGACTGAAGCTTTCTTT
CATSRDMSGTEAFF
>TRBD1|-|TRBV29-1|TRBJ1-4|12
TGCAGCGTTAATACAGGGGGCGAAAAACTGTTTTTT
CSVNTGGEKLFF
>-|-|TRBV15|TRBJ2-1|17
TGTGCCACCAGCAATCACTCCCAGGGGCGGAGGAAGGATGAGCAGTTCTTC
CATSNHSQGRRKDEQFF
>-|-|TRBV21-1|TRBJ2-7|15
TGTGCAAGCATCCCCGACGGGCCCACTAGCTACGAGCAGTACTTC
CASIPDGPTSYEQYF
>TRBD2|once|TRBV19|TRBJ2-7|15
TGTGCCAGTAGTTCCGGGACTAGCACGTCCTACGAGCAGTACTTC
CASSSGTSTSYEQYF
>TRBD1|-|TRBV19|TRBJ2-2|15
TGTGCCAGTAGTATCGAGGGGGCAAGAACCGGGGAGCTGTTTTTT
CASSIEGARTGELFF
>TRBD2|-|TRBV29-1|TRBJ2-3|14
TGCAGCGCCGCGACTAGCGGACTCACAGATACGCAGTATTTT
CSAATSGLTDTQYF
>-|-|TRBV30|TRBJ2-7|13
TGTGCCTGGGTAGGACAGCCTGGGGGCGAGCAGTACTTC
CAWVGQPGGEQYF
>-|-|TRBV6-5|TRBJ1-2|13
TGTGCCAGCAGTCTCACACTCGACTATGGCTACACCTTC
CASSLTLDYGYTF